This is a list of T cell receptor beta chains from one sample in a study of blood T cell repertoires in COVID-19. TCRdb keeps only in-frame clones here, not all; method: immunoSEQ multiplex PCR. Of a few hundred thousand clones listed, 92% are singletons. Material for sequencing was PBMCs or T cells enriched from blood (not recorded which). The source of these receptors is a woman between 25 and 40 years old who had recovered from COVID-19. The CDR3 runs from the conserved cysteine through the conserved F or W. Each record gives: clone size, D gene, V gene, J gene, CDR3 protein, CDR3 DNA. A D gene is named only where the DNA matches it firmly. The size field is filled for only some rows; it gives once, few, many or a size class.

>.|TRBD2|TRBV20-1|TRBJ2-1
CSASGTSGRAAYNEQFF
TGCAGTGCTAGTGGGACTAGCGGGAGGGCGGCCTACAATGAGCAGTTCTTC
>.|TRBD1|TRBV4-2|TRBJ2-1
CASSRTGTVSYNEQFF
TGTGCCAGCAGCCGAACCGGGACAGTTAGTTACAATGAGCAGTTCTTC
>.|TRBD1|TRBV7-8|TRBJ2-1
CASLEHRGRIVAGVDNEQFF
TGTGCCAGCTTAGAACACAGGGGGCGTATCGTGGCCGGGGTTGACAATGAGCAGTTCTTC
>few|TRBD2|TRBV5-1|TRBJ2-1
CASSLDGGGYNEQFF
TGCGCCAGCAGCTTGGACGGGGGAGGGTACAATGAGCAGTTCTTC
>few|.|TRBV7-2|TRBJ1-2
CASSPDRTYGYTF
TGTGCCAGCAGCCCCGACAGGACCTATGGCTACACCTTC
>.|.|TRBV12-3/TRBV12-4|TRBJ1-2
CASSPTGPGYTF
TGTGCCAGCAGTCCTACAGGGCCCGGCTACACCTTC
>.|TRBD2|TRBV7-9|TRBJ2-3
CASSILAGGPVSTDTQYF
TGTGCCAGCAGCATCCTAGCGGGGGGGCCGGTTAGCACAGATACGCAGTATTTT
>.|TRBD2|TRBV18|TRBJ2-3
CASSPGLAGEKGDTQYF
TGTGCCAGCTCACCGGGACTAGCGGGAGAAAAAGGAGATACGCAGTATTTT
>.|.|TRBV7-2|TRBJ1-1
CASRVTRVNTEAFF
TGTGCCAGCAGGGTCACCAGGGTGAACACTGAAGCTTTCTTT
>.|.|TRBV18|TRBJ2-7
CASSPPSTATFYEQYF
TGTGCCAGCTCACCACCGAGTACAGCTACTTTCTACGAGCAGTACTTC
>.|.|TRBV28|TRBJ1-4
CASSLPSTNEKLFF
TGTGCCAGCAGTTTACCCTCAACTAATGAAAAACTGTTTTTT
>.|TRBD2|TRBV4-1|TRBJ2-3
CASSQVERGASDTQYF
TGCGCCAGCAGCCAAGTCGAGCGGGGGGCTTCAGATACGCAGTATTTT
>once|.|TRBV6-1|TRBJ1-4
CASSERRIGEKLFF
TGTGCCAGCAGTGAAAGGAGGATCGGGGAAAAACTGTTTTTT
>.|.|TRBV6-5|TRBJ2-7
CASSYSGRGDYEQYF
TGTGCCAGCAGTTACTCCGGCAGGGGGGATTACGAGCAGTACTTC
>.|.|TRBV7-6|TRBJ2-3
CASSLAKRNRADTQYF
TGTGCCAGCAGCTTAGCGAAGAGAAATCGGGCAGATACGCAGTATTTT
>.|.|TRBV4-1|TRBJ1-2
CASSGPEYGYTF
TGCGCCAGCAGCGGGCCCGAATATGGCTACACCTTC
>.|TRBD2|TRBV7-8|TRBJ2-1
CASSPRSLAGNEQFF
TGTGCCAGCAGCCCGAGGTCACTAGCGGGAAATGAGCAGTTCTTC
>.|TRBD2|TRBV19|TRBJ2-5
CASSMWGGRQETQYF
TGTGCCAGTAGTATGTGGGGAGGGCGCCAAGAGACCCAGTACTTC
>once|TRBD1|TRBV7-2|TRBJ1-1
CASSAAPTGGGNTEAFF
TGTGCCAGCAGCGCGGCCCCTACAGGGGGCGGGAACACTGAAGCTTTCTTT
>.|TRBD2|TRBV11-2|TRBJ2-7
CASSSERGTTYEQYF
TGTGCCAGCAGTTCAGAGCGGGGGACTACCTACGAGCAGTACTTC
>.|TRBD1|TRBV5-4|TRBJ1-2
CASTPGGRSGYTF
TGTGCCAGCACCCCAGGGGGGAGGAGTGGCTACACCTTC
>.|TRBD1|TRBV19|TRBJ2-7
CASSTHRDPRGEQYF
TGTGCCAGTAGTACCCACCGGGACCCCAGGGGGGAGCAGTACTTC
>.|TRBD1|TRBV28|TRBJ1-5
CASSSGQGTQPQHF
TGTGCCAGCAGTTCGGGACAGGGGACTCAGCCCCAGCATTTT
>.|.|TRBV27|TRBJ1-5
CASSPRGGYQPQHF
TGTGCCAGCAGCCCTCGGGGGGGGTATCAGCCCCAGCATTTT
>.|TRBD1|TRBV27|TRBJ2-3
CASSGAGQGEDTQYF
TGTGCCAGCAGTGGGGCGGGACAGGGGGAAGATACGCAGTATTTT
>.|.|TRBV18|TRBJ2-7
CASSPPDISYEQYF
TGTGCCAGCTCACCGCCGGACATTTCCTACGAGCAGTACTTC
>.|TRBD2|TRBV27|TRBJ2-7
CASSLAGGALYEQYF
TGTGCCAGCAGTTTAGCGGGAGGCGCCCTCTACGAGCAGTACTTC
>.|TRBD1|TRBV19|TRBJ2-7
CASNPGQGREQYF
TGTGCCAGTAATCCGGGACAGGGGCGGGAGCAGTACTTC
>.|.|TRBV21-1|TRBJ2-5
CASSKAKGTGREETQYF
TGTGCCAGCAGCAAAGCCAAAGGGACAGGGCGTGAGGAGACCCAGTACTTC
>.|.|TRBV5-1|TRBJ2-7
CASSTPGEEQYF
TGCGCCAGCAGCACACCCGGGGAGGAGCAGTACTTC
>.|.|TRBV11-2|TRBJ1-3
CASSSGQLYSGNTIYF
TGTGCCAGCAGCTCAGGACAGCTCTACTCTGGAAACACCATATATTTT
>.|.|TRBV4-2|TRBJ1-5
CASSQDENQPQHF
TGTGCCAGCAGCCAAGATGAGAATCAGCCCCAGCATTTT
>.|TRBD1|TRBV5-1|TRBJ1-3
CASSDQGQGRGNTIYF
TGCGCCAGCAGCGATCAGGGACAGGGGCGAGGAAACACCATATATTTT
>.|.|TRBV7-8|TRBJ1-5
CASSRTGDRNQPQHF
TGTGCCAGCAGCCGGACGGGAGATCGAAATCAGCCCCAGCATTTT
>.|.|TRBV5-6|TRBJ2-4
CASSFKPNIQYF
TGTGCCAGCAGCTTTAAGCCAAACATTCAGTACTTC
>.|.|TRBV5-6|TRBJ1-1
CASSYGNTEAFF
TGTGCCAGCAGCTACGGGAACACTGAAGCTTTCTTT
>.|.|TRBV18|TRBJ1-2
CASSHGTDYGYTF
TGTGCCAGCTCACACGGGACTGATTATGGCTACACCTTC
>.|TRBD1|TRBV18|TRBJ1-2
CASSRQGDYGYTF
TGTGCCAGCTCACGTCAGGGGGACTATGGCTACACCTTC
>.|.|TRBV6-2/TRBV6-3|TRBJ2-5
CASSYGWGEETQYF
TGTGCCAGCAGTTACGGCTGGGGCGAGGAGACCCAGTACTTC
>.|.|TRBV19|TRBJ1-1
CASIRGFDETEAFF
TGTGCCAGTATCCGGGGATTTGATGAGACTGAAGCTTTCTTT
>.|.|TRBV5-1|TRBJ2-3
CASSLAPSNTDTQYF
TGCGCCAGCAGCTTGGCCCCATCAAACACAGATACGCAGTATTTT
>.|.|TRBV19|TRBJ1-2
CASSTGFGYTF
TGTGCCAGCTCGACAGGCTTTGGCTACACCTTC
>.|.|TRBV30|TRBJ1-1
CAWSVRLNMNTEAFF
TGTGCCTGGAGTGTACGTCTCAACATGAACACTGAAGCTTTCTTT
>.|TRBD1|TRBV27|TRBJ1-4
CASSKAGGEKLFF
TGTGCCAGCAGTAAGGCAGGGGGCGAAAAACTGTTTTTT
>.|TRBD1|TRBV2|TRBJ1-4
CASTRTGRGDEKLFF
TGTGCCAGCACAAGGACAGGGAGGGGGGATGAAAAACTGTTTTTT
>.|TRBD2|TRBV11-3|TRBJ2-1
CASSLLADQSGNEQFF
TGTGCCAGCAGCTTACTAGCGGATCAATCGGGGAATGAGCAGTTCTTC
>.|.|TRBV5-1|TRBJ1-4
CASSWEGANEKLFF
TGCGCCAGCAGCTGGGAGGGGGCTAATGAAAAACTGTTTTTT
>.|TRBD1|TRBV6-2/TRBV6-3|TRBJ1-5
CASSPSILDRGYGNQPQHF
TGTGCCAGCAGCCCTTCCATCCTGGACAGGGGATACGGCAATCAGCCCCAGCATTTT
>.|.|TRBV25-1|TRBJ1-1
CASSEYAGNTEAFF
TGTGCCAGCAGTGAATATGCAGGGAACACTGAAGCTTTCTTT
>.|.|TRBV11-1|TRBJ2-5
CASSFAANLQETQYF
TGTGCCAGCAGCTTCGCAGCGAACCTCCAAGAGACCCAGTACTTC
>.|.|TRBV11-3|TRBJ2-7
CASSLHSSYEQYF
TGTGCCAGCAGCTTACACAGCTCCTACGAGCAGTACTTC
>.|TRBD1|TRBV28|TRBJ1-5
CASSLHQGVGQPQHF
TGTGCCAGCAGTTTACACCAGGGGGTTGGGCAGCCCCAGCATTTT
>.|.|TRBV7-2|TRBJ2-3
CASSSSPLRADTQYF
TGTGCCAGCAGCTCGTCCCCCCTTCGGGCAGATACGCAGTATTTT
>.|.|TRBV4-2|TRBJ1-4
CASSQNWEGSGNEKLFF
TGTGCCAGCAGCCAAAATTGGGAGGGTTCGGGTAATGAAAAACTGTTTTTT
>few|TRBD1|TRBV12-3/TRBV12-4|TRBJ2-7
CASGGQGDEQYF
TGTGCCAGCGGGGGACAGGGGGACGAGCAGTACTTC
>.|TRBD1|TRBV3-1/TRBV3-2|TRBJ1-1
CASRRTGGTNTEAFF
TGTGCCAGCAGGAGGACAGGGGGGACGAACACTGAAGCTTTCTTT
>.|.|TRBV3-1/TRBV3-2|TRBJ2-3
CASSQTTDSTDTQYF
TGTGCCAGCAGCCAGACGACCGACTCTACAGATACGCAGTATTTT
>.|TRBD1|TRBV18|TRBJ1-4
CASSPTGSQGVKLFF
TGTGCCAGCTCACCGACAGGTTCTCAGGGGGTAAAACTGTTTTTT
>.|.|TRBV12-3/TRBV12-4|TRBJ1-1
CASSRGGNTEAFF
TGTGCCAGCTCGAGGGGAGGGAACACTGAAGCTTTCTTT
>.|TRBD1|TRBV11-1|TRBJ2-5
CASSLAPRSGGTQYF
TGTGCCAGCAGCTTAGCCCCTAGGTCAGGGGGGACCCAGTACTTC